This T cell receptor beta chain was documented in a study of blood T cell repertoires in COVID-19. Study details: Samples representing acute and convalescent COVID-19 were sourced from the United States, Italy and Spain.

Produced via immunoSEQ multiplex PCR; TCRdb's table is partial and in-frame only. This table holds under 200,000 clones, about 82% found once. The source of this sequence is a man aged 40-55 years with acute COVID-19. The material sequenced was PBMCs or T cells enriched from blood (not recorded which).

CDR3 loop: CASSQGEGSQNSPLHF. The CDR3 nucleotides read TGCGCCAGCAGCCAAGGAGAGGGCAGCCAGAATTCACCCCTCCACTTT. The J gene is TRBJ1-6, the V gene TRBV4-1; D unclear. The germline CDR1 and CDR2 sequences are MGHRA and YSYEKL. The CDR3 is 16 residues long. V was cut by 1 base and J by 7 bases, with 14 bases left in between.